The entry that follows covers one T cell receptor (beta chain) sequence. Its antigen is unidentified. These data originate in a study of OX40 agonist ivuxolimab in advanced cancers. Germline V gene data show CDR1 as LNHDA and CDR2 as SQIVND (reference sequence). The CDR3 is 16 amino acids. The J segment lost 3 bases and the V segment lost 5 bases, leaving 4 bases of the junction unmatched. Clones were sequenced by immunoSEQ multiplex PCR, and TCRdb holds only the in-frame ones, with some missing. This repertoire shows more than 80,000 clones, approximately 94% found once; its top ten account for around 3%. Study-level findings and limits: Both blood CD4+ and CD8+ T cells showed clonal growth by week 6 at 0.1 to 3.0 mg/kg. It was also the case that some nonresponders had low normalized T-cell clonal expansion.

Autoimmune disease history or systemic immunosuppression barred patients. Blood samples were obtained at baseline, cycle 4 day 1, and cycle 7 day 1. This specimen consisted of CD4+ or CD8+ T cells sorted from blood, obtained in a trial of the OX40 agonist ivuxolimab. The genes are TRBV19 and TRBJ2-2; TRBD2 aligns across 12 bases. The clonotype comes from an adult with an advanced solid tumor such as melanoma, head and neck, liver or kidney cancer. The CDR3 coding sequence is TGTGCCAGTAGTTCGACTAGCGGGAGAGACACCGGGGAGCTGTTTTTT. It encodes CASSSTSGRDTGELFF.